This TCR beta chain was recorded in a study of blood T cell repertoires in COVID-19. Overall study context: Both acute and convalescent COVID-19 samples were obtained from the United States, Italy and Spain.

In the source study's methods: Counts of nucleated cells, estimated from reference gene primer amplification, were obtained. The assay was immunoSEQ multiplex PCR, and TCRdb's table has in-frame clones only and misses some. Clone size and V and J calls were adopted from that table, with D and trimming inferred from the DNA. The data hold 80,000 to 130,000 clones, with 70% to 90% observed a single time. The study drew participants aged about 18 to 90 years from 20 to 30 US areas. Grouping used clinical history reported by participants in a survey and questionnaire. The clonotype originates from a woman aged 50 to 65 who had recovered from COVID-19. Sequenced: PBMCs or T cells enriched from blood (not recorded which).

CDR3 sequence (DNA): TGTGCCACCAGCGACTATATAGGAGGGGAAGCTTTCTTT. Its protein product is CATSDYIGGEAFF. This sequence joins TRBV24-1 and TRBJ1-1; D remains unclear. Between the trimmed V and J ends, which lost 7 bases and 8 bases, there was a span of 16 bases. The CDR3 sequence is 13 residues long. CDR1 and CDR2 from the germline V gene are KGHDR and SFDVKD.